The T cell receptor beta chain described here comes from a study of cytomegalovirus exposure and HLA in healthy donors. V lost 5 bases and J 4 bases, leaving 12 bases between the germline ends. Germline CDR1 reads GTSNPN; CDR2 reads SVGIG (reference sequence). The CDR3 has 13 amino acids. Both 60 Vbeta primers and 13 Jbeta primers went into the PCR. Sequencing used immunoSEQ multiplex PCR; TCRdb keeps in-frame clones, though not all of them. The sample records some 70,000 clones, 78% being singletons. This clone occurred a few times. This same CDR3 is encoded by further DNA sequences in the sample. Input material: PBMCs. The V call is TRBV30, the J call TRBJ1-3; D uncertain. The clonotype was recovered from a man in his late teens or twenties in good health and CMV-seropositive. This CDR3 reads CAWELGAGNTIYF. CDR3 DNA: TGTGCCTGGGAACTAGGAGCCGGAAACACCATATATTTT.